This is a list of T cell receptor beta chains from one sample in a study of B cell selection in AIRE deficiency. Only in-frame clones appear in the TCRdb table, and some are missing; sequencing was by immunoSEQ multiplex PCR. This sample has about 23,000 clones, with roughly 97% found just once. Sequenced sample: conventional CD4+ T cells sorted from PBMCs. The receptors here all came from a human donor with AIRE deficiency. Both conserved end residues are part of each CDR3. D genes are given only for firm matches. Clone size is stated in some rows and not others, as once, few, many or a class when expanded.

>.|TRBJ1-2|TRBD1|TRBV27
CASSSQGGNYGYTF
TGTGCCAGCAGTTCACAGGGGGGTAACTATGGCTACACCTTC
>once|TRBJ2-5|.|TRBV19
CASSIRSWEVRGTVQETQYF
TGTGCCAGTAGTATTAGGAGTTGGGAAGTACGGGGGACAGTTCAAGAGACCCAGTACTTC
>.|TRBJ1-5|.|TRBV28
CASSFRPQHF
TGTGCCAGCAGTTTTCGGCCCCAGCATTTT
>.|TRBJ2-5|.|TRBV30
CALTGQETQYF
TGTGCCTTAACAGGCCAAGAGACCCAGTACTTC
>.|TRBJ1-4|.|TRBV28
CASSLGHAAKLFF
TGTGCCAGCAGTTTGGGGCATGCGGCGAAACTGTTTTTT
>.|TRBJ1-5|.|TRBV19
CATASTDPSRPQHF
TGTGCCACCGCCTCGACGGACCCAAGCCGGCCCCAGCATTTT
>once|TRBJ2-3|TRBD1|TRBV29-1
CSVGQGVDTQYF
TGCAGCGTGGGACAGGGGGTGGATACGCAGTATTTT
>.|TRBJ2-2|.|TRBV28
CASRHLTQSNTGELFF
TGTGCCAGCAGACATTTGACCCAATCTAACACCGGGGAGCTGTTTTTT
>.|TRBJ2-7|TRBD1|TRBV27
CASSPVQGAGNEQYF
TGTGCCAGCAGTCCTGTCCAGGGGGCGGGAAACGAGCAGTACTTC
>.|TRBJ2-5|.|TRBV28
CASGWMLTAGDAKTQYF
TGTGCCAGCGGGTGGATGTTGACGGCGGGCGATGCGAAGACCCAGTACTTC
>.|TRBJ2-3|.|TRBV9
CASSVDQGGDTQYF
TGTGCCAGCAGCGTAGATCAGGGAGGTGATACGCAGTATTTT
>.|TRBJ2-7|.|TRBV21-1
CASSTSDKAGGPTYEQYF
TGTGCCAGCAGCACATCGGATAAAGCGGGAGGGCCGACCTACGAGCAGTACTTC
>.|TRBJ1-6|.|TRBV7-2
CAIRGWNSPLHF
TGTGCCATCCGAGGGTGGAATTCACCCCTCCACTTT
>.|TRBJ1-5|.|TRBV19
CASSISSRVGNQPQHF
TGTGCCAGTAGTATAAGTTCCAGGGTAGGCAATCAGCCCCAGCATTTT
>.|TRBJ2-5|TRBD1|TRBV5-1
CASSWGTGKETQYF
TGCGCCAGCAGCTGGGGGACAGGGAAAGAGACCCAGTACTTC
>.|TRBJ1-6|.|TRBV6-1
CASTRDTPNNSPLHF
TGTGCCAGCACCCGGGATACCCCTAATAATTCACCCCTCCACTTT
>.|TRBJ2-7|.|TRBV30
CACTVRQPSPYEQYF
TGTGCCTGCACGGTCCGGCAGCCCTCTCCCTACGAGCAGTACTTC
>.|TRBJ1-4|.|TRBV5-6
CASSLGWTNEKLFF
TGCGCCAGCAGCTTAGGGTGGACTAATGAAAAACTGTTTTTT
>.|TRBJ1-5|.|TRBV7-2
CASSLSGQLNQPQHF
TGTGCCAGCAGCTTAAGCGGGCAGCTCAATCAGCCCCAGCATTTT
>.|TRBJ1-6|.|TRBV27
CATRARGLSSYNSPLHF
TGTGCCACCCGCGCTAGGGGACTTAGCTCCTATAATTCACCCCTCCACTTT
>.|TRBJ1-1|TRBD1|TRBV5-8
CASSLDVGRGYTEAFF
TGTGCCAGCAGCTTGGACGTAGGCAGGGGGTACACTGAAGCTTTCTTT
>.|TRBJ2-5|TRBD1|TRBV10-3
CAISVGQGLTETQYF
TGTGCCATCAGTGTGGGACAGGGGTTAACAGAGACCCAGTACTTC
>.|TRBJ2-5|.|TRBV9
CASSVDQGGKTQYF
TGTGCCAGCAGCGTCGACCAGGGGGGAAAGACCCAGTACTTC
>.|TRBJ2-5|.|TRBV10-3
CAIAPEGQETQYF
TGTGCCATCGCCCCTGAGGGACAAGAGACCCAGTACTTC
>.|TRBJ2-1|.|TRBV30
CAWSVRRLAYNEQFF
TGTGCCTGGAGTGTACGGAGGCTGGCCTACAATGAGCAGTTCTTC
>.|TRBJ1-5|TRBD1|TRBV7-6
CASSLAGGEQPQHF
TGTGCCAGCAGCCTAGCAGGGGGCGAGCAGCCCCAGCATTTT
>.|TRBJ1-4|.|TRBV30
CAWRRLAGFLATNEKLFF
TGTGCCTGGAGACGCTTGGCAGGTTTCCTGGCGACTAATGAAAAACTGTTTTTT
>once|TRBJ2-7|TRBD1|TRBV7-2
CASSLKGTASYEQYF
TGTGCCAGCAGCTTAAAAGGGACAGCCTCCTACGAGCAGTACTTC
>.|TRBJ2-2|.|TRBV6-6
CASRGGKPVTGELFF
TGTGCCAGCAGGGGCGGGAAACCGGTCACCGGGGAGCTGTTTTTT
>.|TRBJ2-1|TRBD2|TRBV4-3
CASSQRRGTSGYNEQFF
TGCGCCAGCAGCCAAAGACGCGGGACTAGCGGTTACAATGAGCAGTTCTTC
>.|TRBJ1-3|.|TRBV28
CASSSSGVNTIYF
TGTGCCAGCAGTTCCTCAGGTGTAAACACCATATATTTT
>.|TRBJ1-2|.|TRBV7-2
CASSLTRPANYGYTF
TGTGCCAGCAGCCTCACCCGCCCCGCCAACTATGGCTACACCTTC
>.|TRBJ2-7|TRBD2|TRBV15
CATSRGGLAGGYEQYF
TGTGCCACCAGCAGAGGTGGGCTAGCGGGAGGCTACGAGCAGTACTTC
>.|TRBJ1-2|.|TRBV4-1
CASSQDWHRTNYGYTF
TGCGCCAGCAGCCAAGATTGGCACAGAACTAACTATGGCTACACCTTC
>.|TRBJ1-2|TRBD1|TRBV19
CASRWTGDPNYGYTF
TGTGCCAGTAGATGGACAGGGGATCCGAACTATGGCTACACCTTC
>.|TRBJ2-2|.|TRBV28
CASSLPLYRGAGELFF
TGTGCCAGCAGTTTACCGCTCTACCGAGGGGCCGGGGAGCTGTTTTTT
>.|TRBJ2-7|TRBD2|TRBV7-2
CASSFPRGGSPCEQYF
TGTGCCAGCAGCTTCCCCCGGGGCGGGAGTCCCTGCGAGCAGTACTTC
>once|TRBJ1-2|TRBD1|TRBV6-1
CASRLGQGDYGYTF
TGTGCCAGCCGGCTCGGACAGGGCGACTATGGCTACACCTTC
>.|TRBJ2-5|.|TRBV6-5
CATRSETQYF
TGTGCCACTCGATCCGAGACCCAGTACTTC
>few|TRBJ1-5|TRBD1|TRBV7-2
CASSLAGQELLPQHF
TGTGCCAGCAGCTTAGCAGGACAGGAATTACTTCCCCAGCATTTT
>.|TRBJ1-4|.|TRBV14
CASSQKLGNLFF
TGTGCCAGCAGCCAAAAACTCGGGAACCTGTTTTTT
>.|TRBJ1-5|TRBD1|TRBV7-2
CASSTGTAGPQHF
TGTGCCAGCAGCACGGGGACAGCCGGTCCCCAGCATTTT
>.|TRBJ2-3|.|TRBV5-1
CASSLRRGSSTDTQYF
TGCGCCAGCAGCTTGAGGAGGGGCTCTAGCACAGATACGCAGTATTTT
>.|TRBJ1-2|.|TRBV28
CASSLKALGGGDYGYTF
TGTGCCAGCAGTCTCAAAGCACTCGGGGGGGGAGACTATGGCTACACCTTC
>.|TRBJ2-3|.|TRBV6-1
CASARDPTDTQYF
TGTGCCAGCGCGCGGGATCCGACAGATACGCAGTATTTT
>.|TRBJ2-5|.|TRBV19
CATAIQGGETQYF
TGTGCCACCGCTATTCAGGGGGGGGAGACCCAGTACTTC